The 15 T cell receptor beta chains in this list originate from one sample, sequenced in a study of T-cell memory formation after mild COVID-19. TCRdb used MiXCR to reprocess the 5' RACE reads, holding one entry per CDR3 protein. Among around 390,000 distinct CDR3 sequences, more than 15% were seen once, and the ten largest hold roughly 21%. The sequencing sample was made of PBMCs or a T cell subset sorted from them (not recorded which). The receptors stem from a man younger than 35 who had mild COVID-19 (a few samples of this study predate the infection). Cell type and time point are not known.

This clonotype came up a few times. The chain combines TRBV20-1 with TRBJ1-1; D gene unclear. Looked up from germline, CDR1 is DFQATT and CDR2 is SNEGSKA (reference sequence). There are 13 residues in the CDR3. V dropped 5 bases and J dropped 1 base, with 11 bases sitting between them. CDR3: CSAGGPGNTEAFF. CDR3 DNA sequence: TGCAGTGCTGGCGGGCCTGGGAACACTGAAGCTTTCTTT.

In this sample, this clonotype turned up a few times. This sequence joins TRBV2 and TRBJ1-5, with D possibly TRBD1 on 5 matching bases. Germline V gene sequence: CDR1 SNHLY, CDR2 FYNNEI. The V gene lost 6 bases and the J gene lost 4 bases, with 13 bases spanning the gap. This CDR3 spans 14 amino acids. The CDR3 DNA reads TGTGCCAGCAGGGGGGTCGGGGGTAATCAGCCCCAGCATTTT. It encodes CASRGVGGNQPQHF.

This clonotype appeared a few times. The chain links TRBV12-3 or TRBV12-4 to TRBJ2-5, with D unresolved. Trimming removed 6 bases from V and 0 bases from J, with 8 bases in between. This CDR3 comprises 13 residues. The CDR3 sequence is CASRDTYQETQYF. CDR3 bases: TGTGCCAGCAGAGACACGTACCAAGAGACCCAGTACTTC.

This clonotype was observed a few times. The CDR3 here is CASSSPQGISGPEAFF. The CDR3 region has the DNA TGCGCCAGCAGCTCACCACAGGGGATCAGCGGCCCTGAAGCTTTCTTT. This chain uses TRBV5-1 with TRBJ1-1, with 7 bases identical to TRBD1. There are 16 residues in the CDR3. The V segment lost 3 bases and the J segment 6 bases; nucleotides outside the gene matches: 14. Germline assignment: CDR1 SGHRS and CDR2 YFSETQ.

The V gene is TRBV5-1, the J gene TRBJ2-3; tentatively, D is TRBD1 or TRBD2 (7 bases each). Germline V gene sequence: CDR1 SGHRS, CDR2 YFSETQ. Trimming took 4 bases from V and 3 from J, leaving 15 bases between them. CDR3 length: 15 amino acids. CDR3 loop: CASSPAGGGTDTQYF. CDR3 nucleotide sequence: TGCGCCAGCAGCCCCGCAGGGGGGGGTACAGATACGCAGTATTTT.

The J gene is TRBJ2-3, the V gene TRBV5-1; D may correspond to TRBD1 or TRBD2 (5 bases each). V dropped 6 bases and J dropped 2 bases, with 13 bases sitting between them. The CDR3 runs to 14 residues. The V gene's germline CDR1 is SGHRS and CDR2 YFSETQ. The CDR3 is CASKGRDFTDTQYF. CDR3 nucleotide sequence: TGCGCCAGCAAGGGACGGGATTTCACAGATACGCAGTATTTT.

This clonotype was seen ten or more times. The V call is TRBV6-6, the J call TRBJ1-2; no reliable D call. V lost 4 bases, J lost 4 bases, and 16 bases lay in between. The CDR3 has 15 residues. CDR1 and CDR2 (germline): MNHNY, SVGAGI (reference sequence). CDR3 amino acids: CASSSPDRPLYGYTF. In DNA, the CDR3 is TGTGCCAGCAGTTCGCCGGACCGACCTCTCTATGGCTACACCTTC.

The V call is TRBV20-1, the J call TRBJ2-5; no firm D call. Germline V lookup: CDR1 DFQATT, CDR2 SNEGSKA (reference sequence). The CDR3 consists of 12 residues. V was clipped by 6 bases and J by 0 bases, with 8 bases between them. CDR3 amino acids: CSAPEDQETQYF. As DNA, the CDR3 is TGCAGTGCCCCCGAGGACCAAGAGACCCAGTACTTC.

The V call is TRBV12-2, the J call TRBJ1-2; the table gives TRBD1 as D, unverified against the DNA. TRBV12-2 is a pseudogene. This CDR3 region has 16 residues. CDR3 residues: CASRFAAPGQCYGYTF. The DNA for the CDR3 is TGTGCAAGTCGCTTCGCCGCTCCGGGACAGTGCTATGGCTACACCTTC.

This clonotype was detected a few times. The chain combines TRBV3-1 with TRBJ2-4; TRBD1 might be the D (8 bases). The length of the CDR3 is 17 residues. Germline CDR1 is LGHDT and CDR2 is YNNKEL (reference sequence). Trimming shortened V by 5 bases and J by 6 bases, and 23 bases separated the two germline ends. In nucleotides, the CDR3 is TGTGCCAGCAGCGACCACCCCTGGACAGGGAGGGGAAACATTCAGTACTTC. Amino acids: CASSDHPWTGRGNIQYF.

There are a few counts of this clonotype. The chain recombines TRBV11-2 with TRBJ2-6; TRBD1 aligns across 10 bases. Trimming at V came to 5 bases and at J to 3 bases, leaving 10 bases not matched to a gene. The germline V gene has CDR1 SGHAT and CDR2 FQNNGV. The CDR3 is 18 residues long. CDR3 in DNA: TGTGCCAGCAGCGAAGCCCGACAGGGGGCTTATGGGGCCAACGTCCTGACTTTC. Its translation: CASSEARQGAYGANVLTF.

This chain joins TRBV18 and TRBJ1-1, with D possibly matching TRBD1 (5 bases). The germline V and J ends were trimmed by 5 bases and 4 bases, with 23 bases remaining between them. There are 17 residues in the CDR3. Looked up from germline, CDR1 is KGHSH and CDR2 is LQKENI. In nucleotides, the CDR3 is TGTGCCAGCTCATTTTCGGTGGGGGACCCCGGAGGCACTGAAGCTTTCTTT. Its protein product is CASSFSVGDPGGTEAFF.

The V and J genes are TRBV6-5 and TRBJ1-4, with TRBD1 matching 8 bases. From germline, CDR1 is MNHEY and CDR2 SVGAGI. Trimming took 6 bases from V and 6 from J; bases not matched to a gene: 15. CDR3 size: 17 residues. The CDR3 coding sequence is TGTGCCAGCAGCCGCTTCCAACAGGGGGAGCCTGATGAAAAACTGTTTTTT. Its translation is CASSRFQQGEPDEKLFF.

The chain recombines TRBV5-1 with TRBJ2-1; D remains ambiguous. The CDR3 is 12 residues long. Germline V CDR1 and CDR2: SGHRS, YFSETQ. Trimming shortened V by 6 bases and J by 2 bases, and 6 bases separated the two germline ends. Here the CDR3 reads CASTLTYNEQFF. The CDR3 coding sequence is TGCGCCAGCACCCTAACCTACAATGAGCAGTTCTTC.

This chain uses TRBV10-3 with TRBJ1-5, with unresolved D. The ends were cut back, 7 bases at V and 4 bases at J, with 11 bases in the middle. Germline assignment: CDR1 ENHRY and CDR2 SYGVKD. The CDR3 has 13 amino acids. This chain's CDR3 is CAITDGVNQPQHF. CDR3 sequence (DNA): TGTGCCATCACCGACGGGGTTAATCAGCCCCAGCATTTT.